This TCR beta chain was identified during a study of CD8 T cells in ankylosing spondylitis (dated by TCRdb to between 2016 and 2019). About the study as a whole: The study set out to find disease-linked TCR variants by profiling T cell receptor beta repertoires in ankylosing spondylitis patients and healthy donors. The full study cohort was made up of 25 ankylosing spondylitis patients and approximately 100 healthy donors. Peripheral blood was sampled, and synovial fluid was additionally collected from ankylosing spondylitis patients. Study-level results and caveats: Blood from ankylosing spondylitis patients appeared to be characterized by a TCR beta motif composed of eight or nine highly homologous amino acid variants. The disease-linked clones showed a CD8+ phenotype and occurred at relatively low frequencies in peripheral blood. According to the report, matched synovial fluid samples from ankylosing spondylitis patients were significantly enriched for the disease-linked clones. Some of the motif variants had been reported before in the synovial fluid and blood of reactive arthritis patients, a finding that suggests common disease-initiation mechanisms.

Sequencing relied on an Illumina HiSeq 2500. TCR beta libraries were prepared by quantitative 5'-RACE with molecular barcodes. Turning to the authors' computational methods: Disease-linked TCR variants were identified with a new computational method built on a probabilistic model of VDJ rearrangement. The public reads were reprocessed in TCRdb via fastp at Q25 and MiXCR, keeping in-frame beta chains. Rows with a matching CDR3 protein are joined into one entry that keeps the most common DNA and genes. None of the V and J calls come from the authors' own analysis; TCRdb made them. The sample table records 100,000 to 150,000 distinct CDR3 sequences; about a tenth of these occur just once. The biggest ten clones account for approximately 3.4% of the sample. The table lists this clonotype with many counts. The target of this receptor is not known. No much larger clone exists at a distance of one base, and base qualities are not known.

V is cut by 3 bases and J by 8 bases, and the space between the germline ends is 10 bases. The CDR1 and CDR2 encoded by the germline V gene (reference sequence) are DFQATT and SNEGSKA. The CDR3 runs 11 amino acids, cysteine and phenylalanine included. The CDR3 DNA has 33 bases and is translated from base 1. The chain is assembled from TRBV20-1 and TRBJ1-2; no confident D gene assignment can be made. The TCR sequence derives from a male donor with ankylosing spondylitis or in good health (not recorded which). Sequences were obtained from blood, either unsorted or a sorted T cell fraction (not recorded which). The DNA is as follows: TGCAGTGCTAGGACCGTTGGGGGCTACACCTTC. Its translation reads: CSARTVGGYTF.